This entry lists 32 T cell receptor beta chains sequenced from one sample in a study of shared clonotypes between healthy human individuals. CD45RO negativity and positive selection for CCR7 defined naive CD8 cells, a population that excluded terminally differentiated effector memory CD45RA+ cells. Only in-frame clones appear in the TCRdb table, and some are missing; sequencing was by immunoSEQ multiplex PCR. The data contain about 2 million clones, about 95% of them singletons. Sequencing used naive CD8+ T cells sorted from blood. Receptors originate from a young man in good health.

This chain links TRBV2 with TRBJ2-5; D is ambiguous. CDR1 is SNHLY and CDR2 is FYNNEI in the germline V gene. CDR3 length: 14 residues. V lost 1 base and J lost 2, with 8 bases in between. CDR3 sequence: CASSEGSLQETQYF. In DNA form, the CDR3 reads TGTGCCAGCAGTGAAGGTAGCCTACAAGAGACCCAGTACTTC.

The chain carries TRBV6-6 and TRBJ2-7; no definite D call. Deletions cut 2 bases from V and 2 bases from J, with 7 bases between. Per germline, CDR1 MNHNY and CDR2 SVGAGI (reference sequence). The CDR3 totals 13 residues. The CDR3 bases are TGTGCCAGCAGTTACCAAGACACCTACGAGCAGTACTTC. This gives the protein CASSYQDTYEQYF.

The chain has TRBV5-8 and TRBJ1-2; D not resolved. The CDR3 has 11 amino acids. V was shortened by 5 bases and J by 13 bases, with 15 bases between the two germline ends. Germline assignment: CDR1 SGHTS and CDR2 YDEGEE. CDR3 DNA: TGTGCCAGCAGTGAGGACCATCCGGTCACCTTC. It is translated as CASSEDHPVTF.

The chain employs TRBV11-2 and TRBJ2-7; TRBD1 matches 8 bases. This CDR3 has 17 residues. V lost 0 bases, J lost 1 base, and 8 bases stayed unmatched. Germline CDR1 is SGHAT and CDR2 is FQNNGV. This CDR3 reads CASSLDLGQVFSYEQYF. DNA for the CDR3: TGTGCCAGCAGCTTAGATTTGGGACAGGTATTTTCCTACGAGCAGTACTTC.

The genes are TRBV6-1 and TRBJ1-5; a possible D gene is TRBD1 (6 bases). Between the trimmed V and J ends, which lost 3 bases and 6 bases, there was a span of 12 bases. Germline CDR1 reads MNHNS; CDR2 reads SASEGT. The CDR3 loop spans 14 amino acids. The CDR3 spells CASSEWRRGQPQHF. The CDR3 region has the DNA TGTGCCAGCAGTGAGTGGCGCAGGGGTCAGCCCCAGCATTTT.

The V gene is TRBV7-9, the J gene TRBJ1-4, with 7 positions matching TRBD1. The CDR3 is made up of 16 amino acids. The V segment lost 3 bases and the J segment 5 bases; nucleotides outside the gene matches: 9. Per the germline V gene, CDR1 is SEHNR and CDR2 is FQNEAQ (reference sequence). The DNA of the CDR3 is TGTGCCAGCAGCTTGGAGGGACAGATAGAAAATGAAAAACTGTTTTTT. It encodes CASSLEGQIENEKLFF. The entire variable domain, with the rest obtained from reference TRBV7-9 and TRBJ1-4, is as follows: DTGVSQNPRHKITKRGQNVTFRCDPISEHNRLYWYRQTLGQGPEFLTYFQNEAQLEKSRLLSDRFSAERPKGSFSTLEIQRTEQGDSAMYLCASSLEGQIENEKLFFGSGTQLSVL.

Note on this clone: Other DNA sequences of this sample code for an identical CDR3. The genes are TRBV13 and TRBJ2-2; D is unresolved. Germline V gene data show CDR1 as PRHDT and CDR2 as FYEKMQ (reference sequence). The CDR3 has 13 amino acids. V lost 0 bases and J 8 bases, leaving 7 bases between the germline ends. CDR3 region: CASSLGASGELFF. The CDR3 nucleotides read TGTGCCAGCAGCTTAGGGGCTTCTGGGGAGCTGTTTTTT. The full variable domain, its missing parts supplied by reference TRBV13 and TRBJ2-2, is AAGVIQSPRHLIKEKRETATLKCYPIPRHDTVYWYQQGPGQDPQFLISFYEKMQSDKGSIPDRFSAQQFSDYHSELNMSSLELGDSALYFCASSLGASGELFFGEGSRLTVL.

The chain couples TRBV27 to TRBJ1-1; D is uncertain. Germline-derived CDR1 and CDR2 are MNHEY and SMNVEV (reference sequence). Trimming removed 7 bases at V and 0 bases at J, with 12 bases between. The CDR3 totals 14 residues. The CDR3 DNA sequence: TGTGCCAGCAACTGGGGAGGGTTGAACACTGAAGCTTTCTTT. Amino acid sequence: CASNWGGLNTEAFF.

This clone was detected only once. The chain has TRBV6-5 and TRBJ2-7; no clear D gene. Germline assignment: CDR1 MNHEY and CDR2 SVGAGI. The ends were cut back, 4 bases at V and 1 base at J, with 8 bases in the middle. The CDR3 has 13 amino acids. The DNA for the CDR3 is TGTGCCAGCAGTTCTTCTGGGTCCTACGAGCAGTACTTC. This translates into CASSSSGSYEQYF.

The chain couples TRBV4-1 to TRBJ2-7; TRBD1 matches 7 bases. The CDR3 extends over 15 amino acids. After removal of 1 base from V and 4 bases from J, the junction contained 7 bases not matched to a gene. Per the germline V gene, CDR1 is MGHRA and CDR2 is YSYEKL. DNA for the CDR3: TGCGCCAGCAGCCAAGGGGTTGGGACAGTTTACGAGCAGTACTTC. Its translation is CASSQGVGTVYEQYF.

This chain uses TRBV27 with TRBJ2-1, with 7 bases aligning to TRBD2. Germline lookup yields CDR1 MNHEY and CDR2 SMNVEV (reference sequence). J was trimmed by 7 bases and V by 4 bases; bases with no gene match: 13. This CDR3 comprises 16 residues. CDR3 region: CASSSPLAAGRNEQFF. The CDR3 DNA follows: TGTGCCAGCAGTTCCCCATTAGCAGCGGGAAGGAATGAGCAGTTCTTC.

The chain links TRBV30 to TRBJ2-2; no clear D gene. In germline, CDR1 is GTSNPN, CDR2 SVGIG (reference sequence). The CDR3 runs to 15 residues. The V and J ends lost 2 bases and 0 bases respectively, with 10 bases between them. The CDR3 loop reads CAWSLGVTNTGELFF. CDR3 nucleotides: TGTGCCTGGAGTCTTGGGGTAACGAACACCGGGGAGCTGTTTTTT.

The chain recombines TRBV7-9 with TRBJ2-1; 7 bases are a match to TRBD2. Germline loops: CDR1 SEHNR, CDR2 FQNEAQ (reference sequence). Trimming removed 3 bases from V and 4 bases from J; junction bases left unmatched: 6. The CDR3 has 15 residues. DNA for the CDR3: TGTGCCAGCAGCTTTTCCCTAGCGGAGTACAATGAGCAGTTCTTC. Protein product: CASSFSLAEYNEQFF.

The chain recombines TRBV13 with TRBJ2-3, with TRBD2 matching 8 bases. CDR3 size: 14 residues. Trimming cost V 5 bases and J 6 bases; bases outside gene matches: 7. CDR1 and CDR2 (germline): PRHDT, FYEKMQ (reference sequence). CDR3: CASSEWTSKDTQYF. The CDR3 DNA follows: TGTGCCAGCAGCGAGTGGACTAGCAAGGATACGCAGTATTTT.

The chain recombines TRBV15 with TRBJ1-5, with 9 bases aligning to TRBD1. The length of the CDR3 is 16 residues. Trimming took 6 bases from V and 1 from J; bases not matched to a gene: 7. Germline lookup yields CDR1 LNHNV and CDR2 YYDKDF (reference sequence). The CDR3 loop is CATRKDTGGSNQPQHF. The CDR3 DNA sequence: TGTGCCACCAGAAAAGACACAGGGGGCAGCAATCAGCCCCAGCATTTT. The whole variable domain, filled in from reference TRBV15 and TRBJ1-5, reads DAMVIQNPRYQVTQFGKPVTLSCSQTLNHNVMYWYQQKSSQAPKLLFHYYDKDFNNEADTPDNFQSRRPNTSFCFLDIRSPGLGDTAMYLCATRKDTGGSNQPQHFGDGTRLSIL.

This chain uses TRBV7-9 with TRBJ2-1; TRBD1 matches 8 bases. With V trimmed by 5 bases and J by 3 bases, 9 bases remained unmatched. This CDR3 spans 16 amino acids. CDR1 is SEHNR, CDR2 FQNEAQ, per germline (reference sequence). Here the CDR3 DNA reads TGTGCCAGCAGCCGCTTTCAGGGGGCGGACTACAATGAGCAGTTCTTC. Translating it yields CASSRFQGADYNEQFF.

This chain connects TRBV4-3 to TRBJ1-5, with D perhaps matching TRBD1 (5 bases). The CDR3 sequence is 15 residues long. Germline CDR1 and CDR2: LGHNA and YSLEER. V lost 0 bases, J lost 4 bases, and 10 bases lay in between. CDR3 in DNA: TGCGCCAGCAGCCAAGACGACAGCCCTAATCAGCCCCAGCATTTT. Its protein product is CASSQDDSPNQPQHF.

The chain couples TRBV6-5 to TRBJ2-7; TRBD2 is a possible D gene (5 bases). The CDR3 loop spans 15 amino acids. V gave up 6 bases and J gave up 2 bases, with 17 bases separating them. The V gene's germline CDR1 is MNHEY and CDR2 SVGAGI. This CDR3 reads CASRPGFVAAYEQYF. As DNA, the CDR3 is TGTGCCAGCAGGCCGGGGTTTGTCGCCGCCTACGAGCAGTACTTC.

V usage is TRBV27 and J usage is TRBJ1-5; D unresolved. V was pared by 0 bases and J by 5 bases, with 11 bases between. CDR3 length: 15 amino acids. In germline, CDR1 is MNHEY, CDR2 SMNVEV (reference sequence). The CDR3 nucleotides read TGTGCCAGCAGTTTATCTAGCGGTTCCCATCAGCCCCAGCATTTT. It specifies CASSLSSGSHQPQHF.

V is TRBV7-8 and J is TRBJ2-7, with D uncertain. This CDR3 spans 15 amino acids. Per the germline V gene, CDR1 is SGHVS and CDR2 is FQNEAQ. Trimming pared 1 base from V and 0 bases from J, leaving 10 bases between. CDR3 amino acids: CASSLDLGSSYEQYF. In DNA form, the CDR3 reads TGTGCCAGCAGCTTAGATTTGGGCAGCTCCTACGAGCAGTACTTC.

The V gene is TRBV13, the J gene TRBJ2-3, with 7 bases aligning to TRBD2. The germline gives CDR1 PRHDT, CDR2 FYEKMQ (reference sequence). CDR3 length equals 16 residues. J lost 0 bases, V lost 5 bases, and 8 bases had no gene match. For the CDR3, the DNA is TGTGCCAGCAGCCCTACGGGGGGTACTAGCACAGATACGCAGTATTTT. Protein sequence: CASSPTGGTSTDTQYF. Full variable domain (missing parts from reference TRBV13 and TRBJ2-3): AAGVIQSPRHLIKEKRETATLKCYPIPRHDTVYWYQQGPGQDPQFLISFYEKMQSDKGSIPDRFSAQQFSDYHSELNMSSLELGDSALYFCASSPTGGTSTDTQYFGPGTRLTVL.

The gene calls are TRBV4-3 and TRBJ2-3; 10 bases fit TRBD2. The germline gives CDR1 LGHNA, CDR2 YSLEER. The CDR3 is made up of 16 amino acids. V lost 4 bases and J lost 5; bases outside the gene matches: 9. This CDR3 reads CASSRSLAGNIDTQYF. The CDR3 DNA reads as TGCGCCAGCAGCCGCTCACTAGCGGGAAATATAGATACGCAGTATTTT.

This chain connects TRBV5-1 to TRBJ1-2; no clear D. The CDR3 length is 11 residues. From germline, CDR1 is SGHRS and CDR2 YFSETQ. V lost 1 base, J lost 7 bases, and 5 bases lay in between. The CDR3 sequence is CASSLRGGYTF. CDR3 bases: TGCGCCAGCAGCTTGAGAGGTGGCTACACCTTC.

V usage is TRBV28 and J usage is TRBJ2-1; the match to TRBD1 covers 7 bases. In germline, CDR1 is MDHEN, CDR2 SYDVKM. V trimming: 5 bases; J trimming: 5 bases; junction bases outside the gene matches: 6. CDR3 length: 14 amino acids. CDR3 loop: CASSTGTANNEQFF. DNA of the CDR3: TGTGCCAGCAGTACCGGGACAGCGAACAATGAGCAGTTCTTC.

This clone was recorded once. The chain carries TRBV9 and TRBJ1-4; no definite D call. The germline V gene has CDR1 SGDLS and CDR2 YYNGEE. Trimming pared 3 bases from V and 0 bases from J, leaving 12 bases between. CDR3 length: 16 residues. The CDR3 spells CASSASIAATNEKLFF. As DNA, the CDR3 is TGTGCCAGCAGCGCATCCATAGCTGCAACTAATGAAAAACTGTTTTTT.

CDR3 amino acids: CASSEQYHGYTF. The CDR3 DNA reads TGTGCCAGCAGCGAACAGTACCATGGCTACACCTTC. This chain connects TRBV7-9 to TRBJ1-2; D is uncertain. Germline CDR1 and CDR2: SEHNR and FQNEAQ (reference sequence). Trimming removed 5 bases from V and 6 bases from J, with 10 bases in between. The CDR3 is 12 amino acids.

In this sample, this clone turned up a few times. V usage is TRBV6-5 and J usage is TRBJ2-7; 10 bases match TRBD2. This CDR3 has 13 residues. The germline V gene has CDR1 MNHEY and CDR2 SVGAGI. V lost 6 bases and J lost 3; bases outside the gene matches: 2. The CDR3 loop is CASRWTSGYEQYF. CDR3 nucleotides: TGTGCCAGCAGATGGACTAGCGGCTACGAGCAGTACTTC.

This clone was picked up a small number of times. The chain uses TRBV6-1 and TRBJ2-2, with no clear D. Per the germline V gene, CDR1 is MNHNS and CDR2 is SASEGT. Between the trimmed V and J ends, which lost 7 bases and 0 bases, there was a span of 6 bases. The CDR3 covers 13 residues. Here the CDR3 DNA reads TGTGCCAGCATGCGCCCGAACACCGGGGAGCTGTTTTTT. It yields the protein CASMRPNTGELFF.

The rearrangement joins TRBV18 to TRBJ2-1; 10 positions match TRBD1. CDR1 and CDR2 (germline): KGHSH, LQKENI. The ends lost 3 bases at V and 6 bases at J; junction bases unmatched: 8. The CDR3 totals 16 residues. The CDR3 nucleotides are TGTGCCAGCTCACCGTCCCCGGGACAGGGGATCAATGAGCAGTTCTTC. This codes for CASSPSPGQGINEQFF.

The CDR3 loop is CASSSGLAYTDTQYF. The CDR3 nucleotides are TGTGCCAGCAGCTCGGGACTAGCGTACACAGATACGCAGTATTTT. The chain couples TRBV6-1 to TRBJ2-3; 10 bases fit TRBD2. Germline V gene data show CDR1 as MNHNS and CDR2 as SASEGT. The CDR3 spans 15 residues. Trimming took 6 bases from V and 2 from J; bases not matched to a gene: 5.

V and J are TRBV2 and TRBJ1-5; D gene ambiguous. CDR1 SNHLY and CDR2 FYNNEI come from the germline V gene. V gave up 1 base and J gave up 0 bases, with 7 bases separating them. The CDR3 has 15 amino acids. CDR3 DNA sequence: TGTGCCAGCAGTGAAGGGTGGTATAGCAATCAGCCCCAGCATTTT. This codes for CASSEGWYSNQPQHF.

This chain connects TRBV6-5 to TRBJ2-3; D remains unclear. The CDR3 extends over 14 amino acids. In germline, CDR1 is MNHEY, CDR2 SVGAGI. The V end lost 3 bases, the J end lost 4 bases, and 11 bases lay between the germline ends. In nucleotides, the CDR3 is TGTGCCAGCAGTTATCAGCTCGGAGCAGATACGCAGTATTTT. Residues: CASSYQLGADTQYF.